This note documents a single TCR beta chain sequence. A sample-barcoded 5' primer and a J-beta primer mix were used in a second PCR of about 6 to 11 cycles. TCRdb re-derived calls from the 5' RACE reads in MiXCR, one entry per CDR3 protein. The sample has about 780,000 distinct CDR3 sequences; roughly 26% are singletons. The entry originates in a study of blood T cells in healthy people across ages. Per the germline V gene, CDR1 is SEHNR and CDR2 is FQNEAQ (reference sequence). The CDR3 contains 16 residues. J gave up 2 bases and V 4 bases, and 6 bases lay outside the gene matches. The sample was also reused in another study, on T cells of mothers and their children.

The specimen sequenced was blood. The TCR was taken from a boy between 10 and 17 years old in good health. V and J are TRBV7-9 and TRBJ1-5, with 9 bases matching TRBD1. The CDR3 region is CASSSQGALGNQPQHF. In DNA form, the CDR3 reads TGTGCCAGCAGCTCACAGGGGGCGCTCGGCAATCAGCCCCAGCATTTT.